This T cell receptor (beta chain) was retrieved from a study of blood T cell repertoires in COVID-19. Whole-study context: Material from acute and convalescent COVID-19 was sourced from the United States, Italy and Spain.

How the authors handled the data: Reference gene primer amplification yielded estimated nucleated cell counts. Measured with immunoSEQ multiplex PCR; TCRdb has only the in-frame clones, and not every one. Clonal size and the V and J genes are those of that table, whereas D and trimming came from the DNA. This sample yields 40,000 to 60,000 clones, of which 55% to 70% are seen a single time; 7.5% to 9% belongs to the top ten. Germline CDR1 reads SGHTA; CDR2 reads FQGNSA. The CDR3 runs to 16 residues. Trimming left V 0 bases short and J 2 bases short, with 12 bases between. The sample taken for sequencing was peripheral blood. The chain links TRBV7-2 to TRBJ2-3, with D perhaps TRBD2 (6 bases). This sequence originates from a woman between 70 and 85 years old with acute or convalescent COVID-19. The CDR3 nucleotides read TGTGCCAGCAGCTTAGCCGCTAGCGAGCCCACAGATACGCAGTATTTT. Amino acid sequence: CASSLAASEPTDTQYF.